These T cell receptor beta chains were read from a single sample in a study of a mutant IDH1 vaccine in newly diagnosed glioma. Repertoires were generated with immunoSEQ multiplex PCR, while TCRdb's copy carries only in-frame clones and drops some. The sample comprises about 41,000 clones, around 76% of which are singletons, and about 6.3% rests with the top ten. For these TCRs, the target antigens are not known. This specimen was PBMCs, taken from a glioma patient whose treatment included an IDH1 peptide vaccine. The receptor set was obtained from a woman aged 35 to 49 with glioma. Some clones in this sample may be carry-over from other donors' samples. Both conserved end residues are part of each CDR3. The D gene is left open where the match is weak. Some rows have no size entry. The others give once, few or many, or a class for an expanded clone.

length	V	size	D	J	CDR3	DNA
16	TRBV5-6	-	-	TRBJ1-6	CASSLYGSSYNSPLHF	TGTGCCAGCAGCTTGTACGGAAGCTCCTATAATTCACCCCTCCACTTT
15	TRBV27	few	-	TRBJ1-1	CASSPGTYMNTEAFF	TGTGCCAGCAGTCCCGGGACGTATATGAACACTGAAGCTTTCTTT
15	TRBV6-5	few	TRBD1	TRBJ1-2	CASSYSGQAGYGYTF	TGTGCCAGCAGTTACTCTGGACAGGCCGGCTATGGCTACACCTTC
14	TRBV15	-	TRBD1	TRBJ1-4	CATKAGGTNEKLFF	TGTGCCACCAAAGCAGGGGGGACTAATGAAAAACTGTTTTTT
17	TRBV6-1	-	-	TRBJ1-5	CASSEGTSLYSNQPQHF	TGTGCCAGCAGTGAAGGTACCAGCCTCTATAGCAATCAGCCCCAGCATTTT
13	TRBV9	-	-	TRBJ2-3	CASSLGATDTQYF	TGTGCCAGCAGCCTCGGGGCCACAGATACGCAGTATTTT
12	TRBV6-5	-	-	TRBJ1-2	CAIHETNYGYTF	TGTGCCATCCATGAGACTAACTATGGCTACACCTTC
15	TRBV18	-	-	TRBJ2-1	CASSPPGGGYNEQFF	TGTGCCAGCTCACCACCCGGTGGGGGTTACAATGAGCAGTTCTTC
11	TRBV30	-	-	TRBJ1-6	CAWGDNSPLHF	TGTGCCTGGGGGGACAACTCACCCCTCCACTTT
11	TRBV18	-	-	TRBJ1-2	CASSPRTLTDF	TGTGCCAGCTCACCTCGGACCCTCACAGACTTC
16	TRBV4-1	once	-	TRBJ2-7	CASSPHPGTRSYEQYF	TGCGCCAGCAGCCCACACCCCGGGACAAGGTCCTACGAGCAGTACTTC
16	TRBV27	-	-	TRBJ1-5	CASSRNTGSKGQPQHF	TGTGCCAGCAGTCGAAATACAGGGTCGAAGGGTCAGCCCCAGCATTTT
15	TRBV30	-	TRBD1	TRBJ1-2	CARRQKGGGVSGYTF	TGTGCCAGGAGGCAAAAGGGAGGGGGCGTATCTGGCTACACCTTC
13	TRBV7-9	-	-	TRBJ2-7	CASSLPSNYEQYF	TGTGCCAGCAGCTTACCCTCTAACTACGAGCAGTACTTC